This T cell receptor (beta chain) was obtained from a study of cytomegalovirus exposure and HLA in healthy donors. The germline V gene encodes CDR1 SNHLY and CDR2 FYNNEI. V was clipped by 6 bases and J by 0 bases, with 9 bases between them. CDR3 size: 15 residues. The study ran its PCR with 60 Vbeta and 13 Jbeta primers. Repertoires were generated with immunoSEQ multiplex PCR, while TCRdb's copy carries only in-frame clones and drops some. This sample has around 200,000 clones, with 60% to 80% found just once. The chain combines TRBV2 with TRBJ2-6, with D possibly TRBD1 on 5 matching bases. This receptor was identified in a woman between 25 and 40 years old in good health and CMV-seropositive. Material for sequencing was PBMCs. The CDR3 here is CASRLDTSGANVLTF. In nucleotides, the CDR3 is TGTGCCAGCAGGCTGGACACCTCTGGGGCCAACGTCCTGACTTTC. Together with reference TRBV2 and TRBJ2-6, the CDR3 gives the full variable domain: EPEVTQTPSHQVTQMGQEVILRCVPISNHLYFYWYRQILGQKVEFLVSFYNNEISEKSEIFDDQFSVERPDGSNFTLKIRSTKLEDSAMYFCASRLDTSGANVLTFGAGSRLTVL.